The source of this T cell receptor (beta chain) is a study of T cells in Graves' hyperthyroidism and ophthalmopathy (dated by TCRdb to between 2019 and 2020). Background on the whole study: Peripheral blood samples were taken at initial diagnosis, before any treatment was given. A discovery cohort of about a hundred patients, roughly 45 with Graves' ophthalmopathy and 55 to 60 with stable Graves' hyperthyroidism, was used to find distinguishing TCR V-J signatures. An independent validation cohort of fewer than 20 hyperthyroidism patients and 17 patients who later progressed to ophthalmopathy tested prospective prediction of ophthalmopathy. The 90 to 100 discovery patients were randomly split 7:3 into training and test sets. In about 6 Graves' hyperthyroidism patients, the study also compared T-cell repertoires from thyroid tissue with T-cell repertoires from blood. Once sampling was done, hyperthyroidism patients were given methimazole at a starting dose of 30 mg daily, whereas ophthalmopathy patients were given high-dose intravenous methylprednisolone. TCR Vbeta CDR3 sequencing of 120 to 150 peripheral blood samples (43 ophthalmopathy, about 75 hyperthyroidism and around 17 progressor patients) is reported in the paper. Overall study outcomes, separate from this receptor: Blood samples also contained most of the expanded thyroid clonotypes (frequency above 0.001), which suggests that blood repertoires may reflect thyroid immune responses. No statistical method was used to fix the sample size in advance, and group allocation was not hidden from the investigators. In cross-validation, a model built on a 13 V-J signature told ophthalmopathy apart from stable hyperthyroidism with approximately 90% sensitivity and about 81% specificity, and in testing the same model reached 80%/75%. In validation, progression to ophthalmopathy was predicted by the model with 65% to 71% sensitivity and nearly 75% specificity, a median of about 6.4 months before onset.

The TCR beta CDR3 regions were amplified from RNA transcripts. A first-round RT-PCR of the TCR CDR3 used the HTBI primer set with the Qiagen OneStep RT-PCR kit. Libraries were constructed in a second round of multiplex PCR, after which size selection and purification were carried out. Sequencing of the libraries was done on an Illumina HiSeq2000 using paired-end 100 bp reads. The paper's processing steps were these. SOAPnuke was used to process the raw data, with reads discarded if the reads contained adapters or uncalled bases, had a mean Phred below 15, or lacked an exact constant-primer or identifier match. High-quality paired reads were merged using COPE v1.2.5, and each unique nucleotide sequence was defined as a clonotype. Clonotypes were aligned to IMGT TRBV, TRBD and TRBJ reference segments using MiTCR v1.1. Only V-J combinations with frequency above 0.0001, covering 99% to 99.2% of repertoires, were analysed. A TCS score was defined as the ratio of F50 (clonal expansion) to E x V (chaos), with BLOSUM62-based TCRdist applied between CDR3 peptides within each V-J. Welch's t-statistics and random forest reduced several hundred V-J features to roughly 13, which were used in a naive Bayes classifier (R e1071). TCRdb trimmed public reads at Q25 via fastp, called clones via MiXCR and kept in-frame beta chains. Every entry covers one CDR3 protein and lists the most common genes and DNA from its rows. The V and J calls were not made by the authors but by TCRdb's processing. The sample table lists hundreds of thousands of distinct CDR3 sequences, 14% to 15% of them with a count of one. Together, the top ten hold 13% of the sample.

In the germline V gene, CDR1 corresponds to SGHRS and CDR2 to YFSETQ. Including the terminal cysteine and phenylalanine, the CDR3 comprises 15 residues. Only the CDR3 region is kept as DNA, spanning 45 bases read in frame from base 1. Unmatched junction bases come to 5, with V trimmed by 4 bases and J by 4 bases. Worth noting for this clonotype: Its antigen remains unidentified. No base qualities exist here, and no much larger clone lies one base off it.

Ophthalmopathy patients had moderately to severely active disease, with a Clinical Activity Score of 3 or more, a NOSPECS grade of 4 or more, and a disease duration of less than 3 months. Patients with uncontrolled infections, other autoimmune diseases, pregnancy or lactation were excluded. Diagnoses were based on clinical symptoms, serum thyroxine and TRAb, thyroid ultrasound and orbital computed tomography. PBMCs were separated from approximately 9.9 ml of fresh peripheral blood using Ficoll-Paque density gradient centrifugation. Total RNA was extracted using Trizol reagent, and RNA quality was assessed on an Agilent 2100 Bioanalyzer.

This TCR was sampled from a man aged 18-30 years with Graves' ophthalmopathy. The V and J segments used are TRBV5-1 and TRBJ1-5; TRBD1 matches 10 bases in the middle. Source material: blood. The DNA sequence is TGCGCCAGCAGCCCGGGACAGGGGCAGAATCAGCCCCAGCATTTT. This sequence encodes CASSPGQGQNQPQHF.